This record covers a single TCR beta chain. Antigen: not known. This entry is derived from a study of T cell responses to AZD1222 COVID-19 vaccine. Whole-study findings and limits: Unmutated variant regions reportedly attract nearly half of all spike-specific TCRs. Increases in Spike-specific TCR breadth and depth were seen after two AZD1222 doses. Seropositive status at baseline applied to only a handful of AZD1222 recipients.

Per the germline V gene, CDR1 is MNHNS and CDR2 is SASEGT. Trimming removed 2 bases at V and 0 bases at J, with 11 bases between. The CDR3 covers 16 residues. Pooling covered second doses at about 4 or about 12 weeks. Libraries were prepared by immunoSEQ multiplex PCR; TCRdb keeps only in-frame clonotypes and omits some of them. This repertoire shows roughly 150,000 clones, roughly nine tenths found once; its top ten account for roughly 9.9%. The sequenced sample was peripheral blood, obtained 28 days after the second AZD1222 dose. The source of this sequence is an adult who received the AZD1222 COVID-19 vaccine. V is TRBV6-1 and J is TRBJ1-3, with no clear D. This chain's CDR3 is CASSESGLRSGNTIYF. In DNA form, the CDR3 reads TGTGCCAGCAGTGAATCAGGACTGCGCTCTGGAAACACCATATATTTT.